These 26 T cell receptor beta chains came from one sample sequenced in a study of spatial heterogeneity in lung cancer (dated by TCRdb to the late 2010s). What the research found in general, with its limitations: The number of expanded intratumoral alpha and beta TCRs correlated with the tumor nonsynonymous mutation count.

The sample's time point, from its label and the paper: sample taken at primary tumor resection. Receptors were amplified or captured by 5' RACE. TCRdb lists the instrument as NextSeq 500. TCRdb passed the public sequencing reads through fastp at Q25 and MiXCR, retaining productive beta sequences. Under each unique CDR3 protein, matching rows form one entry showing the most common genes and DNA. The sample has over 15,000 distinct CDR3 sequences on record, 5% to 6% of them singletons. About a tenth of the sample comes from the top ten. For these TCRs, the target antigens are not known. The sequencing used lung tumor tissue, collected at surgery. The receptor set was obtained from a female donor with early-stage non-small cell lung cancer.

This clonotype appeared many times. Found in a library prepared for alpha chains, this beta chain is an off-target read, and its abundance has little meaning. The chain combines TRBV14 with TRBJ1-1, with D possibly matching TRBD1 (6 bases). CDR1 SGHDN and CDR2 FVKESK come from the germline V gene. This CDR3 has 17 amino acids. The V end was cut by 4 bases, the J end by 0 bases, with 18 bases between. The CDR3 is CASSRPTGTHLNTEAFF. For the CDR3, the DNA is TGTGCCAGCAGCCGTCCTACCGGGACACACTTGAACACTGAAGCTTTCTTT.

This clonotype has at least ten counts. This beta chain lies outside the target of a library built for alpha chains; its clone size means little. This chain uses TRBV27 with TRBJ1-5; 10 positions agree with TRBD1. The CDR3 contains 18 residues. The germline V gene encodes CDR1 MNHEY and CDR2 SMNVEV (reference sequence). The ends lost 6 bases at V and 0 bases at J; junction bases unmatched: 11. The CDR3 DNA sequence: TGTGCCAGCAGCCCGGGACAGGGGTCGAGATATAGCAATCAGCCCCAGCATTTT. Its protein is CASSPGQGSRYSNQPQHF.

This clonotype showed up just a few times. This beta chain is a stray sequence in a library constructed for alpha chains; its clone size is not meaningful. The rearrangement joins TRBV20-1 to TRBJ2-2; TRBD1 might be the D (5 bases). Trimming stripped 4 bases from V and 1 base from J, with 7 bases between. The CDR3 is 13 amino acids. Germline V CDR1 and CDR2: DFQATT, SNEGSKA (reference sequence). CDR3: CSAIGENTGELFF. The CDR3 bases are TGCAGTGCTATAGGGGAGAACACCGGGGAGCTGTTTTTT.

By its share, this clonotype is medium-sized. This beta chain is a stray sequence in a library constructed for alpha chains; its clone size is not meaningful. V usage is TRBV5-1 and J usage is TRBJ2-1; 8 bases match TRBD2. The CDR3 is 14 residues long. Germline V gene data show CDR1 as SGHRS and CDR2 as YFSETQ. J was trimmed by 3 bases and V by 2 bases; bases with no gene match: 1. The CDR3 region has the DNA TGCGCCAGCAGCTTAGGGACTAGCTACAATGAGCAGTTCTTC. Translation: CASSLGTSYNEQFF.

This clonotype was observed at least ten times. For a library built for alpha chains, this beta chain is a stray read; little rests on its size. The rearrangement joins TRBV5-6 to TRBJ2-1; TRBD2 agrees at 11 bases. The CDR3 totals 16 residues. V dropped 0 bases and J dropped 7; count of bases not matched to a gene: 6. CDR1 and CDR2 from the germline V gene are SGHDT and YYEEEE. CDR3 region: CASSLAWIAGGNEQFF. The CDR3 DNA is TGTGCCAGCAGCTTGGCCTGGATAGCGGGAGGGAATGAGCAGTTCTTC.

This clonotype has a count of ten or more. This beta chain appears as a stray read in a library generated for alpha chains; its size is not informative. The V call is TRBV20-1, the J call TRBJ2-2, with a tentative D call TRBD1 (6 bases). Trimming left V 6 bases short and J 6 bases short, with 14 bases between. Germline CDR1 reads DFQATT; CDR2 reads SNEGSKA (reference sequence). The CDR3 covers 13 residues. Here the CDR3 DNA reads TGCAGTGCCTCACCTGGGGGCGCCGGGGAGCTGTTTTTT. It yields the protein CSASPGGAGELFF.

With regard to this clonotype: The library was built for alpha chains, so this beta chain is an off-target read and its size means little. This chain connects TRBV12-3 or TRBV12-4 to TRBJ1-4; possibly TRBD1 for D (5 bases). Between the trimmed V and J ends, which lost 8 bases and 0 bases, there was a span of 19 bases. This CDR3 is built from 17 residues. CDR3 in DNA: TGTGCCAGCCGGGAGGGGCGCCATGCATCAACTAATGAAAAACTGTTTTTT. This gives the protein CASREGRHASTNEKLFF.

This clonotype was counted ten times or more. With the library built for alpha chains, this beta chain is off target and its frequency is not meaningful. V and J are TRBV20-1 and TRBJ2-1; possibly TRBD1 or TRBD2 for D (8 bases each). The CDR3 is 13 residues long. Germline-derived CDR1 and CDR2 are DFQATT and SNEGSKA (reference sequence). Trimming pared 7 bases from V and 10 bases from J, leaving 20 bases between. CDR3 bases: TGCAGTGTCAGGGGGCTAGCGGGTCCCGAGCAGTTCTTC. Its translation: CSVRGLAGPEQFF.

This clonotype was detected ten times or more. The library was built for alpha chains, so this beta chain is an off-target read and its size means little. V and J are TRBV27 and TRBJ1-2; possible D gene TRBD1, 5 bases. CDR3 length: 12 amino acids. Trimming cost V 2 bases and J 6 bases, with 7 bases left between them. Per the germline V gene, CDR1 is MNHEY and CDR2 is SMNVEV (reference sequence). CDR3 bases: TGTGCCAGCAGTTTAAGGGGTCATGGCTACACCTTC. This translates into CASSLRGHGYTF.

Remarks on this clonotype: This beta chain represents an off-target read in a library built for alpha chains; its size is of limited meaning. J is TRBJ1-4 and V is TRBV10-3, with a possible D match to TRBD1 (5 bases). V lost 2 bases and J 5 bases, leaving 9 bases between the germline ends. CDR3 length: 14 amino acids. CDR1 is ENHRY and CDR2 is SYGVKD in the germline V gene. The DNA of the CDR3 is TGTGCCATCAGTGAGAGGGGCGGCAATGAAAAACTGTTTTTT. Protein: CAISERGGNEKLFF.

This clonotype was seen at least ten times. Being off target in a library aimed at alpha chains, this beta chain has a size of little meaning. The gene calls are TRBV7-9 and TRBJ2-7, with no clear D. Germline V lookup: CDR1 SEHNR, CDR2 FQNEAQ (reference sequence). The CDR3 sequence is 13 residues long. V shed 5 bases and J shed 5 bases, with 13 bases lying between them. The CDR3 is CASSQSRADEQYF. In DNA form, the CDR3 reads TGTGCCAGCAGCCAATCCAGAGCCGACGAGCAGTACTTC. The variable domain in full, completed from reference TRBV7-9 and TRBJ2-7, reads DTGVSQNPRHKITKRGQNVTFRCDPISEHNRLYWYRQTLGQGPEFLTYFQNEAQLEKSRLLSDRFSAERPKGSFSTLEIQRTEQGDSAMYLCASSQSRADEQYFGPGTRLTVT.

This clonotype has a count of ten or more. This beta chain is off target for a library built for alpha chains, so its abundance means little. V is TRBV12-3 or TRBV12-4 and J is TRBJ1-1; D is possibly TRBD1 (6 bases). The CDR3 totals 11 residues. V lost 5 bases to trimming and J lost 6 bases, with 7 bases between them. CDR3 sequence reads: CASSKGAEAFF. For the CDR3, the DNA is TGTGCCAGCAGTAAGGGGGCTGAAGCTTTCTTT.

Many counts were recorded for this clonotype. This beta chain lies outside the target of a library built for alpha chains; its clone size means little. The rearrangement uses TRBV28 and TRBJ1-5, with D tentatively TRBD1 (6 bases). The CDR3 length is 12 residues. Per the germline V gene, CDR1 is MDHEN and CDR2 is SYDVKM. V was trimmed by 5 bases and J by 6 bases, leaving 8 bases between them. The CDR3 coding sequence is TGTGCCAGCAGTCCGGGGGCTCAGCCCCAGCATTTT. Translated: CASSPGAQPQHF.

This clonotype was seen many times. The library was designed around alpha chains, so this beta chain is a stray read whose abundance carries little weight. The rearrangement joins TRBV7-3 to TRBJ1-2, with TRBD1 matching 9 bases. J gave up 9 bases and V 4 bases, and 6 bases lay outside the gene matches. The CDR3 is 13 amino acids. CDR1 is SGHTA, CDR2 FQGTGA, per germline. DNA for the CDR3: TGTGCCAGCAGCTCCGGACAGGGGAGAAGCTACACCTTC. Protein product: CASSSGQGRSYTF.

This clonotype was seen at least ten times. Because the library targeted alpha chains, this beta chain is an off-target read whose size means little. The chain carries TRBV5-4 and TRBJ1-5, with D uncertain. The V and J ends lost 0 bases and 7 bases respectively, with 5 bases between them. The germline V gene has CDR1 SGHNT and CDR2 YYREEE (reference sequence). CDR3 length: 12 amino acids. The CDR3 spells CASSLEGQPQHF. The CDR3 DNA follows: TGTGCCAGCAGCTTGGAGGGCCAGCCCCAGCATTTT.

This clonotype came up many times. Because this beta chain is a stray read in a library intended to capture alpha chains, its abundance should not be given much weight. The CDR3 protein is CASSLGVGQQREYETQYF. In nucleotides, the CDR3 is TGTGCCAGCAGCTTAGGGGTGGGACAGCAGCGGGAGTACGAGACCCAGTACTTC. V and J are TRBV7-9 and TRBJ2-5; TRBD2 is a possible D gene (8 bases). The germline V and J ends were trimmed by 1 base and 5 bases, with 23 bases remaining between them. The CDR3 length is 18 residues. CDR1 and CDR2 (germline): SEHNR, FQNEAQ (reference sequence).

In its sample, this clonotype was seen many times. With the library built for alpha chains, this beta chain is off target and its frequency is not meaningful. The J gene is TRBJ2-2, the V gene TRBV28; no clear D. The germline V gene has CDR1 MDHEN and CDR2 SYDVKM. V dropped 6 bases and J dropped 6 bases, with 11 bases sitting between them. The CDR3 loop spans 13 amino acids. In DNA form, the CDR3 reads TGTGCCAGCAGCCGGTCGGTCGCCGGGGAGCTGTTTTTT. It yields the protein CASSRSVAGELFF.

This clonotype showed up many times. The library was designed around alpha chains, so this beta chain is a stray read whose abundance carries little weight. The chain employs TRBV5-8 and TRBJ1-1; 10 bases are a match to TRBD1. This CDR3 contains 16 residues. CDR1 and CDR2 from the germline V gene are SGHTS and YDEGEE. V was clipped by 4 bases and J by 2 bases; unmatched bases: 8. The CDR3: CASSAGTGVLNTEAFF. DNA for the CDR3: TGTGCCAGCAGCGCTGGGACAGGGGTCCTAAACACTGAAGCTTTCTTT.

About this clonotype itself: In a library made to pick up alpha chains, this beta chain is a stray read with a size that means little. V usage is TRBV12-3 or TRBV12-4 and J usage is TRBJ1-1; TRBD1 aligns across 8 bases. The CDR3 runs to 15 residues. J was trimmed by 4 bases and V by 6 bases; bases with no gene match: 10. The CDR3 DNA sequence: TGTGCCAGCAGCCCTGGACAGGGAAGAAGCACTGAAGCTTTCTTT. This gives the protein CASSPGQGRSTEAFF.

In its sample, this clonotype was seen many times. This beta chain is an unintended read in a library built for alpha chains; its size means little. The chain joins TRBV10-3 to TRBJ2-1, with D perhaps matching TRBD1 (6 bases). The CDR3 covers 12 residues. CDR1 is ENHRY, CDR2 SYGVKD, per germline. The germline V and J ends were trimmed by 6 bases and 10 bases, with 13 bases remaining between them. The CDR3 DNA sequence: TGTGCCATCAGGGACCAGGGGAGAGAGCAGTTCTTC. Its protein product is CAIRDQGREQFF.

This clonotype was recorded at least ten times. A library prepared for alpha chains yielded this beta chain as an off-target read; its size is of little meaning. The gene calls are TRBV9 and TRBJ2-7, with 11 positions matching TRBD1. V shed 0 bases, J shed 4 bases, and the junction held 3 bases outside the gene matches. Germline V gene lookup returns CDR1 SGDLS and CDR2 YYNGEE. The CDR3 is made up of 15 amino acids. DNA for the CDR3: TGTGCCAGCAGCGTAGACGGGACAGGGGGGTACGAGCAGTACTTC. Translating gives CASSVDGTGGYEQYF.

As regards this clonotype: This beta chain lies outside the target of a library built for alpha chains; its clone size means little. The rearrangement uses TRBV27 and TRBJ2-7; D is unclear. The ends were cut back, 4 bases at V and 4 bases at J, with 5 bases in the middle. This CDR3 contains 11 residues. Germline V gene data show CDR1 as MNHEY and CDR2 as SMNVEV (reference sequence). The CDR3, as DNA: TGTGCCAGCAGTTCAGTATACGAGCAGTACTTC. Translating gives CASSSVYEQYF.

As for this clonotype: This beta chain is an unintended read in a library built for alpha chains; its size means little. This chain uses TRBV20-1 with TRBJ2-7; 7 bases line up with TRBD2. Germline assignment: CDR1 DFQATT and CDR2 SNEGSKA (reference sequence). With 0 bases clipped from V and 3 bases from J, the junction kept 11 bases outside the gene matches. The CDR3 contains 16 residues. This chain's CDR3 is CSAREKIWRENYEQYF. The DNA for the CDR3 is TGCAGTGCTAGAGAAAAGATTTGGCGGGAGAACTACGAGCAGTACTTC.

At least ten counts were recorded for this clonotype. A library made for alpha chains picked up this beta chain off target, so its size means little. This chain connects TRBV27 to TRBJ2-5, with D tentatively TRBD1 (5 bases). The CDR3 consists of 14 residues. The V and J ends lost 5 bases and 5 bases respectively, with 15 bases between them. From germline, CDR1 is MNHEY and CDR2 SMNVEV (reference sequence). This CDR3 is CASSHQGRGETQYF. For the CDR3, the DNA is TGTGCCAGCAGTCACCAGGGTCGTGGTGAGACCCAGTACTTC.

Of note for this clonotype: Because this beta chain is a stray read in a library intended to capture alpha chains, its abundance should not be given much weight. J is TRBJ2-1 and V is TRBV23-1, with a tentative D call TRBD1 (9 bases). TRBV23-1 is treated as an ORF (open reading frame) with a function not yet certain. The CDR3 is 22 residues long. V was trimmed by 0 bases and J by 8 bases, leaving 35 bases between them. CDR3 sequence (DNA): TGCGCCAGCAGTCAATCGACGAAGCTGGACAGGGGCCAGCGGGGGTGTCGAGATGAGCAGTTCTTC. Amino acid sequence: CASSQSTKLDRGQRGCRDEQFF.

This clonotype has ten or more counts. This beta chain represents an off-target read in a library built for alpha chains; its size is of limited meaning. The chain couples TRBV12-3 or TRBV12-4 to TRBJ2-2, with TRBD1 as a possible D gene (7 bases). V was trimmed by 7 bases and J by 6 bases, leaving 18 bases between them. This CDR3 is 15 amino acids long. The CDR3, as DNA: TGTGCCAGCACCCCATCGGACAGGAGGGCCGGGGAGCTGTTTTTT. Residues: CASTPSDRRAGELFF.